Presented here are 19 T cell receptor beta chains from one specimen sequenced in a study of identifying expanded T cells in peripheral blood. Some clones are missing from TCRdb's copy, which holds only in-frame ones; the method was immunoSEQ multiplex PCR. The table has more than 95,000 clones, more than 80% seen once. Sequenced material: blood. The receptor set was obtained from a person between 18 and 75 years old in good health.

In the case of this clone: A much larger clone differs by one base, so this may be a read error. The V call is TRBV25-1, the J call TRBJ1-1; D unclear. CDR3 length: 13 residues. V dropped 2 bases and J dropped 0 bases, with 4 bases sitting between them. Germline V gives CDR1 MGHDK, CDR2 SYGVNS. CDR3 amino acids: CASSEQVNTEAFF. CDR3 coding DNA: TGTGCCAGCAGTGAACAAGTGAACACTGAAGCTTTCTTT.

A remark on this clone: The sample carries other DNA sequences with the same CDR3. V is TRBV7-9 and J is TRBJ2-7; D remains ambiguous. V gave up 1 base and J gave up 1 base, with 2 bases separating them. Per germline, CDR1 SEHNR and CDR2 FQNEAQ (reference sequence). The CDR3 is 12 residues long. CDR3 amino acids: CASSLGSYEQYF. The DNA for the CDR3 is TGTGCCAGCAGCTTAGGTTCCTACGAGCAGTACTTC.

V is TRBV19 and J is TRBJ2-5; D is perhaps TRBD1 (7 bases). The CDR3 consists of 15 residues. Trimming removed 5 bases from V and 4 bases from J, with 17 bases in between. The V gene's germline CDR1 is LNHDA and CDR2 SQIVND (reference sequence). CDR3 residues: CASSDQGGDGETQYF. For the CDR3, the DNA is TGTGCCAGTAGTGACCAGGGGGGTGATGGAGAGACCCAGTACTTC.

Here the CDR3 DNA reads TGTGCCAGCAGTTTAAACAGTAACTATGGCTACACCTTC. Its translation is CASSLNSNYGYTF. J is TRBJ1-2 and V is TRBV27; no definite D call. Trimming left V 2 bases short and J 1 base short, with 5 bases between. Germline V gene lookup returns CDR1 MNHEY and CDR2 SMNVEV (reference sequence). The CDR3 has 13 amino acids.

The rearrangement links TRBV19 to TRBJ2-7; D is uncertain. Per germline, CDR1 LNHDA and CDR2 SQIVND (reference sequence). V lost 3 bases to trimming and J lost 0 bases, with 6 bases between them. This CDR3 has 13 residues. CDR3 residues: CASSISLSYEQYF. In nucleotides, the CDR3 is TGTGCCAGTAGTATTTCCCTCTCCTACGAGCAGTACTTC.

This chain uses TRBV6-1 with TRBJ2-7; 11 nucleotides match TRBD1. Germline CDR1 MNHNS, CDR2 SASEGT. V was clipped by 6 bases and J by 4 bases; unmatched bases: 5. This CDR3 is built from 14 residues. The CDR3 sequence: CASSWDRGTYEQYF. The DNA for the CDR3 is TGTGCCAGCAGCTGGGACAGGGGGACTTACGAGCAGTACTTC.

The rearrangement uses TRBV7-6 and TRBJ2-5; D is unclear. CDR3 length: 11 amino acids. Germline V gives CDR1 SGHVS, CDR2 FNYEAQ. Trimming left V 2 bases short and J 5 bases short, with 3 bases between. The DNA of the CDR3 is TGTGCCAGCAGCTTAAGTGAGACCCAGTACTTC. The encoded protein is CASSLSETQYF.

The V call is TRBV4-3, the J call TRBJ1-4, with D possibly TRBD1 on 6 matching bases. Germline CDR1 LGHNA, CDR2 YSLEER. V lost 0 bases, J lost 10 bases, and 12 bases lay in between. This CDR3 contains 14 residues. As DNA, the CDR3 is TGCGCCAGCAGCCAAGACGGCAAAGGGGGAAAACTGTTTTTT. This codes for CASSQDGKGGKLFF.

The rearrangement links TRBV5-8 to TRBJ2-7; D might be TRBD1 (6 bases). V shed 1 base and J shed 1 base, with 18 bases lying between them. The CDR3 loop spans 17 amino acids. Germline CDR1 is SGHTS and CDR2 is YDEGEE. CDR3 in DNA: TGTGCCAGCAGCTTGACCCTATCAGGGGCCCTATCCTACGAGCAGTACTTC. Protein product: CASSLTLSGALSYEQYF.

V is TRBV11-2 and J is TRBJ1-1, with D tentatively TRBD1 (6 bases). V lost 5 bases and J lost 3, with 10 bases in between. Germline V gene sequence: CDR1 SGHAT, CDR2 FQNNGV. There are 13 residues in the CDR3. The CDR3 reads CASSAYRDTEAFF. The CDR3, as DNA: TGTGCCAGCAGCGCCTACAGGGACACTGAAGCTTTCTTT.

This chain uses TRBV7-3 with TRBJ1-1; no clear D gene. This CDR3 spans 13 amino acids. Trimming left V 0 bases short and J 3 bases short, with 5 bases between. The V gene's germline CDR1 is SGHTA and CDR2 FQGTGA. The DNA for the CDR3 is TGTGCCAGCAGCTTAACAGCAGACACTGAAGCTTTCTTT. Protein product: CASSLTADTEAFF.

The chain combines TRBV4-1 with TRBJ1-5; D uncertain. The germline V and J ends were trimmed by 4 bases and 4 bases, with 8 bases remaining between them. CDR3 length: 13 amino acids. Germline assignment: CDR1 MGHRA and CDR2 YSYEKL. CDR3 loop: CASSPPGNQPQHF. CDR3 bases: TGCGCCAGCAGCCCTCCCGGAAATCAGCCCCAGCATTTT.

This chain's CDR3 is CAIRKDGNYGYTF. The CDR3 bases are TGTGCCATCAGGAAGGACGGAAACTATGGCTACACCTTC. The gene calls are TRBV10-3 and TRBJ1-2; D is unresolved. The CDR3 is 13 amino acids. Germline lookup yields CDR1 ENHRY and CDR2 SYGVKD. V gave up 6 bases and J gave up 2 bases, with 10 bases separating them.

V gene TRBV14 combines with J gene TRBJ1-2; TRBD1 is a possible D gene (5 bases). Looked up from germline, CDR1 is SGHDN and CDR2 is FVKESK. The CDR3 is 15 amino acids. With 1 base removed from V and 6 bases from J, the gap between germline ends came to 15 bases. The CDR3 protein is CASSQGYARGNGYTF. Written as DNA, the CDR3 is TGTGCCAGCAGCCAAGGATACGCCCGGGGGAATGGCTACACCTTC. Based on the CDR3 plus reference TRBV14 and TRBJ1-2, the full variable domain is EAGVTQFPSHSVIEKGQTVTLRCDPISGHDNLYWYRRVMGKEIKFLLHFVKESKQDESGMPNNRFLAERTGGTYSTLKVQPAELEDSGVYFCASSQGYARGNGYTFGSGTRLTVV.

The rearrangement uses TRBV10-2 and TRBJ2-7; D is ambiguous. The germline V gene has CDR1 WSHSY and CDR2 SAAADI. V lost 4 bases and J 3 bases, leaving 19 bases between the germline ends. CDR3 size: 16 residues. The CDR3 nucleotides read TGCGCCAGCAGTGGGGCCGTTTTTCCCCGGAACTACGAGCAGTACTTC. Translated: CASSGAVFPRNYEQYF.

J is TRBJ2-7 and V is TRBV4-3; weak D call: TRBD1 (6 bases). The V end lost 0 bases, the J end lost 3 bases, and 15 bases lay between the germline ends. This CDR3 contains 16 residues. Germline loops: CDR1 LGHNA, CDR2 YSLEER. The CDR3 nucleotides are TGCGCCAGCAGCCAAGATATAAGGGGGTTTGTCTACGAGCAGTACTTC. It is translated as CASSQDIRGFVYEQYF.

The CDR3 DNA reads as TGTGCCAGCGCAAGGGGGACAGGGCGCCTCGAGCAGTACTTC. It codes for CASARGTGRLEQYF. V gene TRBV6-6 combines with J gene TRBJ2-7, with 9 bases that match TRBD1. Germline CDR1 and CDR2: MNHNY and SVGAGI (reference sequence). The V and J ends lost 8 bases and 6 bases, in that order; junction bases with no gene match: 11. This CDR3 contains 14 residues.

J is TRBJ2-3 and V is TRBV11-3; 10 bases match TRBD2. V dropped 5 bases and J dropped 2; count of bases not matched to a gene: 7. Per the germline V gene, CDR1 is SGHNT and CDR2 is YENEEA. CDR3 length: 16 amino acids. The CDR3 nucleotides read TGTGCCAGCAGCATAAATAGCGGGGGGTTCACAGATACGCAGTATTTT. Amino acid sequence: CASSINSGGFTDTQYF.

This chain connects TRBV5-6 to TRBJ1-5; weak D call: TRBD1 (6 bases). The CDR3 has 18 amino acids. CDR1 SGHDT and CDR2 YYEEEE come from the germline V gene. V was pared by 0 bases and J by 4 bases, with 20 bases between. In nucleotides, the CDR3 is TGTGCCAGCAGCTTGGTGGGGGGCGGCCGGATAGGAAATCAGCCCCAGCATTTT. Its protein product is CASSLVGGGRIGNQPQHF.